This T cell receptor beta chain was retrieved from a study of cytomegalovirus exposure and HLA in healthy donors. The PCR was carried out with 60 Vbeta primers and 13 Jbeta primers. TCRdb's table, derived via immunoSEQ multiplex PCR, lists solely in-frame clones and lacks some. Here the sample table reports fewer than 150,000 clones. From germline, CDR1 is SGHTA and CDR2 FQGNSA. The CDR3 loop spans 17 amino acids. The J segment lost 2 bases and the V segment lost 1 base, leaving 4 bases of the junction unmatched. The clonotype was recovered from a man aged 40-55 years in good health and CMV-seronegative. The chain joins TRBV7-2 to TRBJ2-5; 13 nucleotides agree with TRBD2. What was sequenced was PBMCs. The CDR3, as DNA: TGTGCCAGCAGCTTAGTAACTAGCGGGGGGGCTCAAGAGACCCAGTACTTC. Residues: CASSLVTSGGAQETQYF. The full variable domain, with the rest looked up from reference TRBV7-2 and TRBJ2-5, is GAGVSQSPSNKVTEKGKDVELRCDPISGHTALYWYRQSLGQGLEFLIYFQGNSAPDKSGLPSDRFSAERTGGSVSTLTIQRTQQEDSAVYLCASSLVTSGGAQETQYFGPGTRLLVL.